This TCR beta chain was captured by sequencing in a study of T cell repertoires in cytomegalovirus infection (dated by TCRdb to between 2018 and 2021). Study-wide context: Donor HLA type was relevant to the analysis, because carriage of CMV infection together with the matching HLA type was indicated by public TCR beta signatures.

TCRdb shows the sequencer as Illumina HiSeq 1500. TCRdb reprocessed the public reads (quality trimming at Q25 with fastp, clone calling with MiXCR) and kept in-frame beta chains. Every CDR3 protein is listed once, alongside the most common genes and DNA of its rows. The sample contains 60,000 to 75,000 distinct CDR3 sequences, approximately 22% of them found a single time. The biggest ten clones account for over 70% of the sample. At the junction V is shortened by 4 bases and J by 10 bases, with 19 bases in between. The CDR3 runs 14 amino acids, cysteine and phenylalanine included. The DNA shown is the 42-base CDR3, in frame from base 1. In the germline V gene, CDR1 corresponds to MGHRA and CDR2 to YSYEKL. A remark on this clonotype: The specificity of this receptor is unknown. Qualities for individual bases were not recorded, and no much larger clone is one base off.

Results and caveats for the whole study, not just this receptor: In both this cohort and an independent 352-donor cohort, the cumulative frequency of public TCR beta family members distinguished carriers of CMV infection plus the relevant HLA type. In the ex vivo response, HLA-C-restricted CMV-specific TCR beta clonotypes were dominant, and in two of eight donors the single most frequent clonotype came from this HLA-C-restricted group.

The chain uses TRBV4-1 and TRBJ1-2, with TRBD1 as a weak D call on 6 bases. The clonotype originates from a human donor in good health (CMV status not recorded). Some clones in this sample may be carry-over from other donors' samples. The specimen was PBMCs, sequenced either directly or after in vitro stimulation (not recorded which). The nucleotide sequence reads as follows: TGCGCCAGCAGCCGAGACCAAGGACAGCCGGTCTACACCTTC. Translated, this gives CASSRDQGQPVYTF.